This paragraph covers one T cell receptor beta chain sequence. Its antigen is unidentified. The table came from immunoSEQ multiplex PCR; TCRdb's copy has only in-frame clones and leaves some out. This sample carries roughly 300,000 clones, 60% to 80% of them seen once, and the ten largest clones take approximately 5.1%. These data belong to a study of cytotoxic CD8 clonotypes in ibrutinib-treated CLL. The study's findings and limits: While tracking circulating CD8+ T-cell counts, baseline clonality exceeded that of age-matched healthy donors. The clonality went up when patients responded to ibrutinib and dropped back toward baseline at progression.

Trimming shortened V by 2 bases and J by 1 base, and 26 bases separated the two germline ends. The germline V gene has CDR1 MGHRA and CDR2 YSYEKL. CDR3 length: 20 amino acids. This chain links TRBV4-1 with TRBJ1-1; D call uncertain. The material was PBMCs, obtained at disease progression, from a patient treated with ibrutinib. This TCR was recovered from a human donor with chronic lymphocytic leukemia. CDR3 amino acids: CASSQRPVRAVEPKNTEAFF. CDR3 DNA sequence: TGCGCCAGCAGCCAAAGGCCGGTAAGGGCGGTGGAGCCAAAGAACACTGAAGCTTTCTTT.